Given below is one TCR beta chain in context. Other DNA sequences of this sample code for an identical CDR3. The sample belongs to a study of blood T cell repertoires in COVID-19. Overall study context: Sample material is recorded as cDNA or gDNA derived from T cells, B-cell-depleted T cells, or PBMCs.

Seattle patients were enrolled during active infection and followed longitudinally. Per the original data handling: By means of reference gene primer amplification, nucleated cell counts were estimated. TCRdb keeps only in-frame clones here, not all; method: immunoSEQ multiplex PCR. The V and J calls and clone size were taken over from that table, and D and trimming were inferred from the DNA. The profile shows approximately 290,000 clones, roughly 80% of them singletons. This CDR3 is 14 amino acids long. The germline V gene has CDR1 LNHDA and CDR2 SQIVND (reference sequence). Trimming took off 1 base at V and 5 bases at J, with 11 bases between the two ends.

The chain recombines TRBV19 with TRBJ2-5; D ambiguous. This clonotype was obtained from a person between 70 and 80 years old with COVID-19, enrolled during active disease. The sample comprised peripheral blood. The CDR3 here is CASSIVPGRETQYF. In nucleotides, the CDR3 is TGTGCCAGTAGTATAGTCCCAGGAAGGGAGACCCAGTACTTC.